A selection of T cell receptor beta chains follows, all from one sample in a study of control samples from healthy donors and cancer patients. This table comes from immunoSEQ multiplex PCR, and its TCRdb copy is limited to in-frame clones, with some not included. The top ten hold roughly 1.5% of the sample, which has fewer than 65,000 clones, approximately 90% seen once. The sample was PBMCs. The receptor source for this set is a man in his forties with colorectal cancer. Each CDR3 is given with its conserved first and last residue. D genes are given only for firm matches. Size is stated for part of the rows, as once, few or many counts, or as a class when the clone is expanded.

TGTGCCAGCAGCTTAACTGCCCAGGATTACAATGAGCAGTTCTTC	CASSLTAQDYNEQFF	NA	TRBJ2-1	NA	TRBV7-3
TGCGCCAGCAGCTCAGCTTCGTTGAGCTACGAGCAGTACTTC	CASSSASLSYEQYF	NA	TRBJ2-7	NA	TRBV5-1
TGTGCCAGCAGCCAACGAGGGGGAAGACTTAACTATGGCTACACCTTC	CASSQRGGRLNYGYTF	NA	TRBJ1-2	NA	TRBV3-1/TRBV3-2
TGTGCCAGCAGCCTTACCGCCGGGACAGGGATGCTTCATGGACTGTTTTTT	CASSLTAGTGMLHGLFF	TRBD1	TRBJ1-4	NA	TRBV7-2
TGTGCCACCAGTGATGCCGACAGGGAATCTGGCTACACCTTC	CATSDADRESGYTF	TRBD1	TRBJ1-2	once	TRBV24-1
TGTGCCAGCAGCTTAGGCGGACCGAACACCGGGGAGCTGTTTTTT	CASSLGGPNTGELFF	NA	TRBJ2-2	once	TRBV7-9
TGTGCCACCAGCAGGAGTTGGGGGGAGGGGTCCTATAATTCACCCCTCCACTTT	CATSRSWGEGSYNSPLHF	NA	TRBJ1-6	NA	TRBV15
TGTGCCAGCAGTGCGCCGGACAGGGAGGGTCAGCCCCAGCATTTT	CASSAPDREGQPQHF	TRBD1	TRBJ1-5	NA	TRBV2
TGCAGCGCTTTAGACGGAAACATTCAGTACTTC	CSALDGNIQYF	NA	TRBJ2-4	NA	TRBV29-1
TGTGCCAGTAGTATCTTGGGGAGCACTGAAGCTTTCTTT	CASSILGSTEAFF	NA	TRBJ1-1	few	TRBV19
TGTGCCAGCAGCTCAGGGGTGTACCGGCAGTACTTC	CASSSGVYRQYF	NA	TRBJ2-7	NA	TRBV7-9
TGTGCCAGCAGCGTAGGAGTGATAGGGAGTGGAAACACCATATATTTT	CASSVGVIGSGNTIYF	NA	TRBJ1-3	NA	TRBV9
TGCAGCGTTGGCCAAGAGACCCAGTACTTC	CSVGQETQYF	NA	TRBJ2-5	once	TRBV29-1
TGTGCCACCAGTGATTTGCCGACTATTCACAGGCCAGATACGCAGTATTTT	CATSDLPTIHRPDTQYF	NA	TRBJ2-3	NA	TRBV24-1
TGTGCCAGCAGCGTAGAATTCCAGGGAGAGGGATACAATGAGCAGTTCTTC	CASSVEFQGEGYNEQFF	NA	TRBJ2-1	once	TRBV9
TGCGCCAGCAGCTTGGATGGGACAGGCGCCTACGAGCAGTACTTC	CASSLDGTGAYEQYF	TRBD1	TRBJ2-7	NA	TRBV5-1
TGTGCCAGCAGCTTTAGCGATAGCTCCTACAATGAGCAGTTCTTC	CASSFSDSSYNEQFF	NA	TRBJ2-1	NA	TRBV7-2
TGTGCCAGCAGCTCTAGCGGGATAGAGACCCAGTACTTC	CASSSSGIETQYF	TRBD2	TRBJ2-5	NA	TRBV12-3/TRBV12-4
TGTGCCTGGAGCCAGGGGACCTACGAGCAGTACTTC	CAWSQGTYEQYF	NA	TRBJ2-7	NA	TRBV30
TGTGCCAGCTCACCGGACAGTGTCAATCAGCCCCAGCATTTT	CASSPDSVNQPQHF	NA	TRBJ1-5	NA	TRBV18
TGTGCCAGTAGTATTCTCAGGTCAGGGGCTAGCGTTCACAATGAGCAGTTCTTC	CASSILRSGASVHNEQFF	NA	TRBJ2-1	once	TRBV19
TGTGCCAGCAGTTATGGGACAGAGCAGTACTTC	CASSYGTEQYF	NA	TRBJ2-7	NA	TRBV6-5
TGTGCCAGCAGCTTCTCCTCAAGACCCGGGCGAGGGGAAAACATTCAGTACTTC	CASSFSSRPGRGENIQYF	NA	TRBJ2-4	once	TRBV7-2
TGCGCCAGCAGCCAAGATGTGGGACCCCGGATCGACGAGCAGTACTTC	CASSQDVGPRIDEQYF	NA	TRBJ2-7	NA	TRBV4-1
TGCGCCAGCAGCTATCCGACAGGGCTAGGGGAGACCCAGTACTTC	CASSYPTGLGETQYF	TRBD1	TRBJ2-5	few	TRBV5-1
TGTGCCAGCAGCTTCGGGGAGAGTTCTAATGAAAAACTGTTTTTT	CASSFGESSNEKLFF	NA	TRBJ1-4	NA	TRBV11-1
TGTGCCATCAGTGTGGGACAGGAGGGAAAACTGTTTTTT	CAISVGQEGKLFF	TRBD1	TRBJ1-4	NA	TRBV10-3
TGTGCCATCAGTGAGTCGTATGGGGGGAGCAGCACAGATACGCAGTATTTT	CAISESYGGSSTDTQYF	NA	TRBJ2-3	NA	TRBV10-3
TGTGCCAGCAGCGCGACGGAGTTATCAACTAATGAAAAACTGTTTTTT	CASSATELSTNEKLFF	NA	TRBJ1-4	NA	TRBV5-5
TGTGCCTGGACGCGGCAGCAGGGAGGAAAACTGTTTTTT	CAWTRQQGGKLFF	NA	TRBJ1-4	NA	TRBV30
TGCAGTGCCCCCGTCGTGGCTGGCTACACCTTC	CSAPVVAGYTF	NA	TRBJ1-2	NA	TRBV20-1
TGTGCCAGCAGATCCCCGGGGGGCAATCAGCCCCAGCATTTT	CASRSPGGNQPQHF	NA	TRBJ1-5	NA	TRBV6-5
TGTGCCAGCAGTTTACGGAGAGAGACCCAGTACTTC	CASSLRRETQYF	NA	TRBJ2-5	few	TRBV12-3/TRBV12-4
TGTGCCAGCAGGGGGACAGCCTCCTACGAGCAGTACTTC	CASRGTASYEQYF	TRBD1	TRBJ2-7	NA	TRBV12-3/TRBV12-4
TGCAGCGTCGGCGGCAAACTTAGCAATCAGCCCCAGCATTTT	CSVGGKLSNQPQHF	NA	TRBJ1-5	once	TRBV29-1
TGTGCCAGCAGCTTAGCTAGCCGTCACGAGCAGTACTTC	CASSLASRHEQYF	NA	TRBJ2-7	NA	TRBV7-9
TGTGCCAGCAGCTTAGGGGGGCCCAAAGAGACCCAGTACTTC	CASSLGGPKETQYF	NA	TRBJ2-5	NA	TRBV7-6